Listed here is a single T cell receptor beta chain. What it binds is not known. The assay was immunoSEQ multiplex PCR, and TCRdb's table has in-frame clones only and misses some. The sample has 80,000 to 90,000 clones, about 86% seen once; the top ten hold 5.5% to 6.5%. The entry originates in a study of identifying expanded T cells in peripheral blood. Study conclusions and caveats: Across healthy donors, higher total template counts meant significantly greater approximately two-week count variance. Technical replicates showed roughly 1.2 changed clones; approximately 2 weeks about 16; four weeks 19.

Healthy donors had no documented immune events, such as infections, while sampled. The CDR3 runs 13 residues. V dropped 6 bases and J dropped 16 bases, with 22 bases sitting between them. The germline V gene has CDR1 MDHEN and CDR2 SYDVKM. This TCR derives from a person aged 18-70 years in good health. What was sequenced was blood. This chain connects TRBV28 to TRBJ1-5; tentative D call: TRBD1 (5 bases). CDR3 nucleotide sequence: TGTGCCAGCAGCTCCCCCGGGGCCAGGGACGTACATTTT. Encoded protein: CASSSPGARDVHF.